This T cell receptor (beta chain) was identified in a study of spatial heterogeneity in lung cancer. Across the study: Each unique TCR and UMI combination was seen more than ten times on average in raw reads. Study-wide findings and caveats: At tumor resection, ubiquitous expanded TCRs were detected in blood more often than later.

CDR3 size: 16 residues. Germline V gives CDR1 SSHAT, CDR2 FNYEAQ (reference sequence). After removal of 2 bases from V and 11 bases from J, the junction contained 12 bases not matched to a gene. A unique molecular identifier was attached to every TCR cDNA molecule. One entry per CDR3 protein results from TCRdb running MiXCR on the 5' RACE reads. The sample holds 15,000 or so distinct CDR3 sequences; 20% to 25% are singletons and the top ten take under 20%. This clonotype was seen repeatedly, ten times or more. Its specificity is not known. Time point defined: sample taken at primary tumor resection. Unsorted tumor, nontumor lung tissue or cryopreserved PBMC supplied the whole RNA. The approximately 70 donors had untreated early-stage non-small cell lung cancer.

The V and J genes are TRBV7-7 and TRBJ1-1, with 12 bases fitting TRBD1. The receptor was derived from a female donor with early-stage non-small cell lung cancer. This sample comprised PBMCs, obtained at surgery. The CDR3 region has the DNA TGTGCCAGCAGCTTACCCCCGTGGGACAGGGGGCGATTGGCTTTCTTT. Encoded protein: CASSLPPWDRGRLAFF.